The T cell receptor (beta chain) described here comes from a study of PD-1 blockade in mismatch repair-deficient tumors. On the study more broadly: Enrolled about 2012-2016, patients had progressing, pretreated mismatch repair-deficient cancers of about a dozen types. Regarding the study as a whole: Rapid post-treatment expansion, then contraction, generally preceding radiologic response, marked tumor-resident clones.

Produced via immunoSEQ multiplex PCR; TCRdb's table is partial and in-frame only. This sample yields about 25,000 clones, of which about 88% are seen a single time; approximately 3.1% belongs to the top ten. CDR1 is GTSNPN and CDR2 is SVGIG in the germline V gene (reference sequence). The CDR3 runs to 12 residues. Trimming stripped 4 bases from V and 5 bases from J, with 11 bases between. With respect to this clone: The antigen remains unidentified.

Source: PBMCs, taken before pembrolizumab treatment. This sequence was found in an adult with mismatch repair-deficient cancer. The chain is built from TRBV30 and TRBJ2-5; TRBD1 might be the D (5 bases). CDR3 DNA sequence: TGTGCCTGGACATGGGGCAGGGAGACCCAGTACTTC. Amino acids: CAWTWGRETQYF.